The text below deals with one T cell receptor beta chain. CD8+ and CD4+ blood T cells underwent TCR beta sequencing. Bulk CD8+ and CD4+ cells came from magnetic negative isolation; CD8+ TEMRA by FACS. With random hexamers, roughly 0.45 to 1 ug RNA was reverse transcribed. The amplification used immunoSEQ multiplex PCR on TCR beta CDR3; it spanned 54 Vbeta and 13 Jbeta. TCRdb re-called the immunoSEQ multiplex PCR reads with MiXCR, one entry per CDR3 protein. The table has approximately 100,000 distinct CDR3 sequences, roughly 90% seen once; the top ten hold 0.12%. This entry belongs to a study of CD8 T cells in Susac syndrome. Germline V CDR1 and CDR2: MNHEY, SVGEGT. This CDR3 contains 13 residues. V shed 0 bases and J shed 7 bases, with 7 bases lying between them.

The source is a human donor in good health. The chain has TRBV6-2 or TRBV6-3 and TRBJ1-5; D call uncertain. The sequencing sample was made of CD8+ T cells from PBMCs. The CDR3 DNA reads as TGTGCCAGCAGTTACTCGGCAGACCAGCCCCAGCATTTT. This gives the protein CASSYSADQPQHF.